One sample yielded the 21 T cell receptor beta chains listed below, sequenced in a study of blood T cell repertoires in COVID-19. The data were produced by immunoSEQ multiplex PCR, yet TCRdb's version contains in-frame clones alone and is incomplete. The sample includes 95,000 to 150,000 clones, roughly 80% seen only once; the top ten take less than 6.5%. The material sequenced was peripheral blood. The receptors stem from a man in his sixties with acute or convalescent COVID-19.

This chain's CDR3 is CASGYTGTGGGHEQYF. The CDR3, as DNA: TGTGCTAGTGGTTATACCGGGACAGGGGGAGGTCACGAGCAGTACTTC. V usage is TRBV12-5 and J usage is TRBJ2-7; 11 nucleotides line up with TRBD1. The ends lost 4 bases at V and 5 bases at J; junction bases unmatched: 10. The CDR3 extends over 16 amino acids. Germline CDR1 reads LGHNT; CDR2 reads FRNRAP.

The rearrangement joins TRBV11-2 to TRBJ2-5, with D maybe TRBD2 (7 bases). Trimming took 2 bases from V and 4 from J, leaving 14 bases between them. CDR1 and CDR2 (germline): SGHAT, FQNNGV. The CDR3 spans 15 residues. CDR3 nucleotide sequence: TGTGCCAGCAGCTTATGGGGGGGCGTGACAGAGACCCAGTACTTC. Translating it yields CASSLWGGVTETQYF.

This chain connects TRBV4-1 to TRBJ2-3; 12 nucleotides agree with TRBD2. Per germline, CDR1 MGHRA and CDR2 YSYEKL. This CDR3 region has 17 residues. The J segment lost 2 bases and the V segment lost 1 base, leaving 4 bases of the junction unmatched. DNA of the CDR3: TGCGCCAGCAGCCAAGGAACTAGCGGGGGGTACACAGATACGCAGTATTTT. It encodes CASSQGTSGGYTDTQYF.

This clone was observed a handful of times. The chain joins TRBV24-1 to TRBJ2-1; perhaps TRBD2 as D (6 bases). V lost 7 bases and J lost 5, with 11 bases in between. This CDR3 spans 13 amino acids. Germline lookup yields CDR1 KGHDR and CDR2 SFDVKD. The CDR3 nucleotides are TGTGCCACCAGGTCTAAGCGGGACAATGAGCAGTTCTTC. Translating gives CATRSKRDNEQFF.

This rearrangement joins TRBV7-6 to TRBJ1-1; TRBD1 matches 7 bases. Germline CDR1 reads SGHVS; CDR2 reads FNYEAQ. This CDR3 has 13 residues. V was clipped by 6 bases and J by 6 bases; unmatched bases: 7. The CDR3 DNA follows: TGTGCCAGCAGTCCTAGGGGGCTGGCTGAAGCTTTCTTT. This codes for CASSPRGLAEAFF.

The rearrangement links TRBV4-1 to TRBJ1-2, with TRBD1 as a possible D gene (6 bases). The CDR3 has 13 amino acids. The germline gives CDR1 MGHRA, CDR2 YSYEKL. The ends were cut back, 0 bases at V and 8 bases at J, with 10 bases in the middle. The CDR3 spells CASSQDSRGGYTF. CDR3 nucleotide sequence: TGCGCCAGCAGCCAAGATTCCAGGGGCGGCTACACCTTC.

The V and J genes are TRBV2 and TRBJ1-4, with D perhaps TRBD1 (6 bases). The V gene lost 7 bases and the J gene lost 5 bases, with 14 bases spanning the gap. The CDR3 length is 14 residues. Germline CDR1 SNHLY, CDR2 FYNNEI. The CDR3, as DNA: TGTGCCAGCAACCTTGGGGGCTGGAATGAAAAACTGTTTTTT. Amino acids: CASNLGGWNEKLFF.

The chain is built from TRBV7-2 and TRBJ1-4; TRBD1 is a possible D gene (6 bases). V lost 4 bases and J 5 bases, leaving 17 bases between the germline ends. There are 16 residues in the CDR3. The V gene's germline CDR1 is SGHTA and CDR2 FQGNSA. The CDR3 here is CASSSRSGQQNEKLFF. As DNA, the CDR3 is TGTGCCAGCAGCTCTAGATCGGGACAACAAAATGAAAAACTGTTTTTT. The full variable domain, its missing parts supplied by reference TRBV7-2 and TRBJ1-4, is GAGVSQSPSNKVTEKGKDVELRCDPISGHTALYWYRQSLGQGLEFLIYFQGNSAPDKSGLPSDRFSAERTGGSVSTLTIQRTQQEDSAVYLCASSSRSGQQNEKLFFGSGTQLSVL.

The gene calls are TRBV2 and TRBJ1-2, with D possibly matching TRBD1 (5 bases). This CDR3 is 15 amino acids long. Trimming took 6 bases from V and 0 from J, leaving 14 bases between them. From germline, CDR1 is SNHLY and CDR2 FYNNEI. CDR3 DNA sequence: TGTGCCAGCAGGAGGACATCTGCTGCTAACTATGGCTACACCTTC. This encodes CASRRTSAANYGYTF.

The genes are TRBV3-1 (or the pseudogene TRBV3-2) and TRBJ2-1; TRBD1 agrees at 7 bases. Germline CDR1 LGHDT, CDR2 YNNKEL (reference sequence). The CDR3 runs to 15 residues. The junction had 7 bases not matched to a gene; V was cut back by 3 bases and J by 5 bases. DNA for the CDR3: TGTGCCAGCAGCCATACAGGGGAATCTAACAATGAGCAGTTCTTC. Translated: CASSHTGESNNEQFF.

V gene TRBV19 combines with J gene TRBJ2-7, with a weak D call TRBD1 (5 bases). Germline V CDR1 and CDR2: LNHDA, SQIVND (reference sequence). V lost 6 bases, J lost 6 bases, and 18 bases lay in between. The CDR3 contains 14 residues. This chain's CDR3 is CASSPDRMYIEQYF. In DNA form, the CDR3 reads TGTGCCAGTAGCCCCGACAGAATGTACATCGAGCAGTACTTC. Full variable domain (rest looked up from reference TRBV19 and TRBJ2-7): DGGITQSPKYLFRKEGQNVTLSCEQNLNHDAMYWYRQDPGQGLRLIYYSQIVNDFQKGDIAEGYSVSREKKESFPLTVTSAQKNPTAFYLCASSPDRMYIEQYFGPGTRLTVT.

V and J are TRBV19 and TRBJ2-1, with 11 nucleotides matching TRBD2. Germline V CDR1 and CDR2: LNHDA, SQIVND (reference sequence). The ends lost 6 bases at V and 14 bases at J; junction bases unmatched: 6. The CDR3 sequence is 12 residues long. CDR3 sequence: CASSGTSGREFF. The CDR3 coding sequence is TGTGCCAGTAGCGGGACTAGCGGTAGGGAGTTCTTC.

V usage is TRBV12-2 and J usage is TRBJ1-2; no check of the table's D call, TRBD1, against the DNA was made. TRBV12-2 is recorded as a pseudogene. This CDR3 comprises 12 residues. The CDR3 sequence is CASRLQNYGYTF. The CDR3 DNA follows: TGTGCAAGTCGCTTACAAAACTATGGCTACACCTTC.

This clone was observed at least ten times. The CDR3 region is CAILRTSGTYEQYF. CDR3 DNA sequence: TGTGCCATCCTGAGGACTAGCGGGACTTACGAGCAGTACTTC. V usage is TRBV6-5 and J usage is TRBJ2-7; the match to TRBD2 covers 12 bases. The CDR3 totals 14 residues. Germline lookup yields CDR1 MNHEY and CDR2 SVGAGI. Trimming cost V 10 bases and J 4 bases; bases outside gene matches: 8.

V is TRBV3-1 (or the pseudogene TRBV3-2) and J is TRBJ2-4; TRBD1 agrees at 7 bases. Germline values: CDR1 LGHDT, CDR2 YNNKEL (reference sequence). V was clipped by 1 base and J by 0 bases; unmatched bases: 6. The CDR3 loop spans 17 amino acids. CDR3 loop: CASSQAGTALAKNIQYF. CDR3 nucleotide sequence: TGTGCCAGCAGCCAAGCCGGGACAGCTCTAGCCAAAAACATTCAGTACTTC.

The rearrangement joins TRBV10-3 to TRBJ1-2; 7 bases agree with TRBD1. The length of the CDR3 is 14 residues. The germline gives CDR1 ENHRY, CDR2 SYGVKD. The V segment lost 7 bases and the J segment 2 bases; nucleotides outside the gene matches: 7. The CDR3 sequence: CAINRDSSNYGYTF. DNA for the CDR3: TGTGCCATCAATCGGGACAGCTCAAACTATGGCTACACCTTC.

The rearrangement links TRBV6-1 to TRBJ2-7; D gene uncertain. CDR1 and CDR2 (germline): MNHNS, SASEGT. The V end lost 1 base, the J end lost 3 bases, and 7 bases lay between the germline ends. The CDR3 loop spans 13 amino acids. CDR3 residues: CASSEVPYYEQYF. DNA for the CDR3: TGTGCCAGCAGTGAAGTGCCCTACTACGAGCAGTACTTC.

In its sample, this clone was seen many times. The CDR3 loop reads CASSSTTGNEQFF. The CDR3 region has the DNA TGCGCCAGCAGCTCGACTACCGGTAATGAGCAGTTCTTC. V usage is TRBV5-1 and J usage is TRBJ2-1; D may be TRBD2 (5 bases). CDR3 length equals 13 residues. Trimming shortened V by 3 bases and J by 7 bases, and 11 bases separated the two germline ends. The germline gives CDR1 SGHRS, CDR2 YFSETQ.

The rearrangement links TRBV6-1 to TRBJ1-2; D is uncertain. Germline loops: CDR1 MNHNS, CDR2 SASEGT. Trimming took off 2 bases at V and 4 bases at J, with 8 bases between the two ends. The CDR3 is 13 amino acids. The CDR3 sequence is CASSENPLYGYTF. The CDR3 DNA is TGTGCCAGCAGTGAAAATCCACTCTATGGCTACACCTTC.

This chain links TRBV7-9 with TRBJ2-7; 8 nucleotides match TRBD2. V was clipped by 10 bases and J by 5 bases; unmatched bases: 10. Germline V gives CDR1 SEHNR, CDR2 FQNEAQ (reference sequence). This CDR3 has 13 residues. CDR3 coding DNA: TGTGCCACCCAGGGGCTAGCGGGCAACGAGCAGTACTTC. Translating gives CATQGLAGNEQYF. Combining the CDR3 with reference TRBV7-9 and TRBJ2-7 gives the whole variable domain DTGVSQNPRHKITKRGQNVTFRCDPISEHNRLYWYRQTLGQGPEFLTYFQNEAQLEKSRLLSDRFSAERPKGSFSTLEIQRTEQGDSAMYLCATQGLAGNEQYFGPGTRLTVT.

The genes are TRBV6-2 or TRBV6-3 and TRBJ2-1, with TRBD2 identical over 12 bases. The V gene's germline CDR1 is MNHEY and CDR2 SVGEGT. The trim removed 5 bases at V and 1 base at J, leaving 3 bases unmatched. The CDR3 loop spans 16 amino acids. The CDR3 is CASSRTSGGSYNEQFF. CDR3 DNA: TGTGCCAGCAGTCGTACTAGCGGGGGGTCCTACAATGAGCAGTTCTTC.